The 5 T cell receptor beta chains below come from one sample, sequenced in a study of shared clonotypes between healthy human individuals. TCRdb keeps only in-frame clones here, not all; method: immunoSEQ multiplex PCR. The sample has about 2.3 million clones, around 93% seen once. The sequenced sample was naive CD4+ T cells from PBMCs. Subset here: CD45RA+ positively selected. The receptors shown here come from a man aged 18 to 30 in good health. Some clones in this sample may be carry-over from other donors' samples.

The chain recombines TRBV18 with TRBJ1-5, with TRBD1 matching over 9 bases. Looked up from germline, CDR1 is KGHSH and CDR2 is LQKENI. Trimming cost V 2 bases and J 9 bases; bases outside gene matches: 5. The CDR3 has 14 amino acids. The CDR3 nucleotides are TGTGCCAGCTCACCAACAGGGGGCGGTCGGCCCCAGCATTTT. It is translated as CASSPTGGGRPQHF.

The chain has TRBV19 and TRBJ1-1; D unclear. This CDR3 is built from 14 residues. The V end was cut by 5 bases, the J end by 1 base, with 11 bases between. CDR1 is LNHDA and CDR2 is SQIVND in the germline V gene (reference sequence). DNA for the CDR3: TGTGCCAGTAGTGTGAATCTTCAGAACACTGAAGCTTTCTTT. This gives the protein CASSVNLQNTEAFF.

The chain has TRBV18 and TRBJ1-4, with TRBD1 matching over 10 bases. Germline V CDR1 and CDR2: KGHSH, LQKENI. The CDR3 contains 14 residues. The ends lost 6 bases at V and 8 bases at J; junction bases unmatched: 6. The CDR3 DNA reads as TGTGCCAGCTCCCAGACAGGGGGCGAGGAAAAACTGTTTTTT. Its translation is CASSQTGGEEKLFF. The variable domain in full, with the rest retrieved from reference TRBV18 and TRBJ1-4, is NAGVMQNPRHLVRRRGQEARLRCSPMKGHSHVYWYRQLPEEGLKFMVYLQKENIIDESGMPKERFSAEFPKEGPSILRIQQVVRGDSAAYFCASSQTGGEEKLFFGSGTQLSVL.

This chain uses TRBV4-1 with TRBJ2-2; D might be TRBD2 (6 bases). There are 20 residues in the CDR3. Trimming took 1 base from V and 0 from J, leaving 21 bases between them. Germline V gene data show CDR1 as MGHRA and CDR2 as YSYEKL. CDR3 bases: TGCGCCAGCAGCCAAGTCGGGCTAGCGAACCAACCCGCGAACACCGGGGAGCTGTTTTTT. This gives the protein CASSQVGLANQPANTGELFF.

The V gene is TRBV6-5, the J gene TRBJ2-7, with D hard to call. The CDR3 extends over 14 amino acids. Deletions cut 6 bases from V and 3 bases from J, with 15 bases between. Germline CDR1 and CDR2: MNHEY and SVGAGI. In DNA, the CDR3 is TGTGCCAGCAGCTCACGGACGAGAAACTACGAGCAGTACTTC. Translating gives CASSSRTRNYEQYF.